One and the same sample provided the 28 T cell receptor beta chains below, sequenced in a study of identical twins. TCRdb called the 5' RACE reads again in MiXCR, with one record for every CDR3 protein. The table records a few hundred thousand distinct CDR3 sequences, less than 20% of them present only once. Sequenced sample: naive T cells sorted from blood. The source is a middle-aged man in good health.

Note on this clonotype: A much larger clone differs from this one at a single base, so this may be a read error. The V and J genes are TRBV2 and TRBJ2-2; 7 bases fit TRBD1. Germline V gene data show CDR1 as SNHLY and CDR2 as FYNNEI. The CDR3 spans 15 residues. Trimming at V came to 6 bases and at J to 4 bases, leaving 8 bases not matched to a gene. CDR3 sequence (DNA): TGTGCCAGCAGCCCCGGACAGGCGGGCACCGGGGAGCTGTTTTTT. The encoded protein is CASSPGQAGTGELFF.

The chain has TRBV6-1 and TRBJ2-1, with D possibly being TRBD1 or TRBD2 (6 bases each). The germline V gene has CDR1 MNHNS and CDR2 SASEGT. CDR3 size: 14 residues. V was pared by 6 bases and J by 5 bases, with 14 bases between. DNA of the CDR3: TGTGCCAGCAGGTGGACAGCGGGTAACAATGAGCAGTTCTTC. Its translation is CASRWTAGNNEQFF.

This clonotype was observed at least ten times. The V call is TRBV12-3 or TRBV12-4, the J call TRBJ2-7, with D maybe TRBD2 (6 bases). V lost 6 bases and J lost 7, with 10 bases in between. The CDR3 has 11 residues. CDR3 coding DNA: TGTGCCAGCAGGTCCGCGGGGGAGCAGTACTTC. Translation: CASRSAGEQYF.

The chain has TRBV7-9 and TRBJ2-2, with D unresolved. V shed 5 bases and J shed 6 bases, with 13 bases lying between them. The CDR3 loop spans 14 amino acids. The germline gives CDR1 SEHNR, CDR2 FQNEAQ (reference sequence). This CDR3 reads CASSVPADAGELFF. For the CDR3, the DNA is TGTGCCAGCAGCGTGCCGGCTGACGCCGGGGAGCTGTTTTTT.

This clonotype showed up many times. The rearrangement uses TRBV10-3 and TRBJ2-5, with 9 bases that match TRBD1. CDR3 length equals 15 residues. Germline CDR1 is ENHRY and CDR2 is SYGVKD. V lost 6 bases and J lost 4; bases outside the gene matches: 9. This CDR3 reads CAISKAGQGGETQYF. In DNA form, the CDR3 reads TGTGCCATCAGCAAGGCGGGACAGGGTGGAGAGACCCAGTACTTC.

This clonotype was seen repeatedly, ten times or more. The genes are TRBV7-2 and TRBJ2-7, with D perhaps being TRBD1 or TRBD2 (5 bases each). The CDR3 contains 17 residues. Trimming pared 5 bases from V and 3 bases from J, leaving 23 bases between. The germline V gene encodes CDR1 SGHTA and CDR2 FQGNSA. The CDR3 region has the DNA TGTGCCAGCAGCCGAGAATCGGGGCCGCTTACCTTCTACGAGCAGTACTTC. Translation: CASSRESGPLTFYEQYF.

V usage is TRBV11-2 and J usage is TRBJ2-3; 9 nucleotides agree with TRBD1. Trimming at V came to 5 bases and at J to 2 bases, leaving 8 bases not matched to a gene. From germline, CDR1 is SGHAT and CDR2 FQNNGV. The CDR3 has 16 amino acids. In DNA, the CDR3 is TGTGCCAGCAGCCAAACGGGACAGGGATTCACAGATACGCAGTATTTT. Translation gives CASSQTGQGFTDTQYF.

The chain is built from TRBV20-1 and TRBJ1-1, with a tentative D call TRBD1 (6 bases). The CDR3 has 13 residues. V was trimmed by 0 bases and J by 5 bases, leaving 10 bases between them. Germline V gene data show CDR1 as DFQATT and CDR2 as SNEGSKA (reference sequence). The CDR3 DNA is TGCAGTGCTAGAGATCTGGGGGCTACTGAAGCTTTCTTT. Translation: CSARDLGATEAFF.

The genes are TRBV9 and TRBJ2-5; 9 bases are a match to TRBD1. Trimming cost V 4 bases and J 5 bases; bases outside gene matches: 6. Germline-derived CDR1 and CDR2 are SGDLS and YYNGEE. The CDR3 has 14 residues. CDR3 in amino acids: CASSSRTGVETQYF. Written as DNA, the CDR3 is TGTGCCAGCAGCTCAAGGACAGGGGTTGAGACCCAGTACTTC.

The sample holds a few counts of this clonotype. V is TRBV23-1 and J is TRBJ2-7; D perhaps matches TRBD1 (6 bases). TRBV23-1 qualifies as an ORF whose function is uncertain. CDR3 length equals 13 residues. V was pared by 7 bases and J by 2 bases, with 12 bases between. DNA of the CDR3: TGCGCCAGCACCTACAGGGTTACCTACGAGCAGTACTTC. It yields the protein CASTYRVTYEQYF.

J is TRBJ2-1 and V is TRBV4-2; D unresolved. V lost 2 bases, J lost 1 base, and 6 bases lay in between. The CDR3 length is 14 residues. CDR1 LGHNA and CDR2 YNFKEQ come from the germline V gene. In nucleotides, the CDR3 is TGTGCCAGCAGCCAACAGGCTTCCTACAATGAGCAGTTCTTC. The encoded protein is CASSQQASYNEQFF.

The rearrangement links TRBV5-4 to TRBJ2-3; 11 positions agree with TRBD2. V lost 7 bases, J lost 5 bases, and 3 bases stayed unmatched. Germline assignment: CDR1 SGHNT and CDR2 YYREEE (reference sequence). This CDR3 has 13 amino acids. CDR3 loop: CASFLAGGDTQYF. CDR3 nucleotide sequence: TGTGCCAGCTTTCTAGCGGGGGGAGATACGCAGTATTTT. Drawing the rest from reference TRBV5-4 and TRBJ2-3, the complete variable domain is ETGVTQSPTHLIKTRGQQVTLRCSSQSGHNTVSWYQQALGQGPQFIFQYYREEENGRGNFPPRFSGLQFPNYSSELNVNALELDDSALYLCASFLAGGDTQYFGPGTRLTVL.

In this sample, this clonotype turned up a few times. In DNA form, the CDR3 reads TGTGCCACCAGCAGAGATCAGGCGGTACTTGAAGCTTTCTTT. Translation gives CATSRDQAVLEAFF. The chain combines TRBV15 with TRBJ1-1; D remains unclear. The V end was cut by 0 bases, the J end by 7 bases, with 12 bases between. In germline, CDR1 is LNHNV, CDR2 YYDKDF (reference sequence). The CDR3 is 14 amino acids.

This clonotype was recorded many times. The V gene is TRBV6-2 or TRBV6-3, the J gene TRBJ2-3; D remains ambiguous. V shed 6 bases and J shed 2 bases, with 9 bases lying between them. The germline V gene has CDR1 MNHEY and CDR2 SVGEGT. This CDR3 is 13 amino acids long. The CDR3 spells CASRTGLTDTQYF. The CDR3 DNA reads as TGTGCCAGCAGAACGGGCCTCACAGATACGCAGTATTTT.

This clonotype has at least ten counts. The chain couples TRBV6-6 to TRBJ1-1; D not resolved. The CDR3 length is 13 residues. V lost 7 bases to trimming and J lost 1 base, with 10 bases between them. Germline CDR1 and CDR2: MNHNY and SVGAGI (reference sequence). The CDR3 DNA sequence: TGTGCCAGCAACCCGATGAGGAACACTGAAGCTTTCTTT. It is translated as CASNPMRNTEAFF.

At least ten counts were recorded for this clonotype. The chain recombines TRBV7-2 with TRBJ2-3; D remains ambiguous. Germline V gives CDR1 SGHTA, CDR2 FQGNSA. V lost 4 bases, J lost 0 bases, and 8 bases lay in between. This CDR3 is built from 14 residues. The CDR3 region is CASSSRDSTDTQYF. In nucleotides, the CDR3 is TGTGCCAGCAGCTCCCGAGATAGCACAGATACGCAGTATTTT.

There are many counts of this clonotype. The chain employs TRBV2 and TRBJ2-1, with 8 bases lining up with TRBD2. CDR3 size: 15 residues. V shed 4 bases and J 3 bases; nucleotides not matched to a gene: 5. The germline gives CDR1 SNHLY, CDR2 FYNNEI. CDR3 DNA sequence: TGTGCCAGCAGTGTAAGACTAGCGAGCTACAATGAGCAGTTCTTC. This gives the protein CASSVRLASYNEQFF.

The chain recombines TRBV4-2 with TRBJ2-7, with D possibly being TRBD2 (5 bases). The CDR3 loop spans 19 amino acids. V lost 0 bases to trimming and J lost 2 bases, with 23 bases between them. Germline loops: CDR1 LGHNA, CDR2 YNFKEQ. The CDR3 DNA is TGTGCCAGCAGCCAAGATGCGGTAACTAGGAAAACGACGACCTACGAGCAGTACTTC. Residues: CASSQDAVTRKTTTYEQYF.

This clonotype was counted many times. The genes are TRBV11-2 and TRBJ2-3; D unresolved. Germline V gene data show CDR1 as SGHAT and CDR2 as FQNNGV. Deletions cut 5 bases from V and 2 bases from J, with 11 bases between. The CDR3 covers 14 residues. The CDR3 loop reads CASSQDTTTDTQYF. Here the CDR3 DNA reads TGTGCCAGCAGCCAAGATACGACCACAGATACGCAGTATTTT.

This clonotype was counted between two and nine times. The chain employs TRBV6-1 and TRBJ2-1, with TRBD1 as a possible D gene (5 bases). The germline V and J ends were trimmed by 7 bases and 7 bases, with 11 bases remaining between them. CDR3 length: 12 amino acids. Per the germline V gene, CDR1 is MNHNS and CDR2 is SASEGT. The CDR3 region is CASTSQENEQFF. CDR3 nucleotides: TGTGCCAGCACTTCACAGGAGAATGAGCAGTTCTTC.

This clonotype showed up just a few times. The gene calls are TRBV5-1 and TRBJ2-1, with 10 nucleotides matching TRBD2. Germline V lookup: CDR1 SGHRS, CDR2 YFSETQ. The CDR3 runs 15 residues. Unmatched junction bases numbered 0, after V lost 2 bases and J lost 1 base. CDR3 residues: CASSLLAGSYNEQFF. In DNA, the CDR3 is TGCGCCAGCAGCTTACTAGCGGGGTCCTACAATGAGCAGTTCTTC.

The sample holds many counts of this clonotype. V is TRBV25-1 and J is TRBJ2-6; TRBD1 agrees at 11 bases. The germline V gene has CDR1 MGHDK and CDR2 SYGVNS. CDR3 length: 18 residues. V lost 3 bases and J lost 0; bases outside the gene matches: 4. CDR3 residues: CASSDPGQGASGANVLTF. The CDR3 DNA sequence: TGTGCCAGCAGTGACCCTGGACAGGGGGCCTCTGGGGCCAACGTCCTGACTTTC.

The table lists this clonotype with many counts. The V call is TRBV6-2 or TRBV6-3, the J call TRBJ2-7; D not certain. The V end lost 0 bases, the J end lost 7 bases, and 13 bases lay between the germline ends. The CDR3 covers 14 residues. Germline V CDR1 and CDR2: MNHEY, SVGEGT. The CDR3 sequence is CASSYSIPNGEQYF. The CDR3 DNA sequence: TGTGCCAGCAGTTACTCGATTCCTAATGGGGAGCAGTACTTC.

This clonotype was counted at least ten times. The chain has TRBV6-5 and TRBJ2-1, with D maybe TRBD1 (6 bases). Germline CDR1 MNHEY, CDR2 SVGAGI. CDR3 size: 11 residues. The V gene lost 5 bases and the J gene lost 8 bases, with 7 bases spanning the gap. The CDR3 sequence is CASSQGHEQFF. CDR3 bases: TGTGCCAGCAGTCAGGGGCATGAGCAGTTCTTC.

In its sample, this clonotype was seen many times. J is TRBJ1-4 and V is TRBV12-3 or TRBV12-4; D is possibly TRBD1 (5 bases). Trimming shortened V by 8 bases and J by 8 bases, and 15 bases separated the two germline ends. The CDR3 is made up of 13 amino acids. The CDR3 DNA is TGTGCCAGCCAAGAGAGGGGACGCGAAAAACTGTTTTTT. This translates into CASQERGREKLFF.

The sample holds many counts of this clonotype. The V call is TRBV20-1, the J call TRBJ2-7; D gene ambiguous. CDR3 length: 11 residues. V lost 3 bases and J 4 bases, leaving 7 bases between the germline ends. Germline values: CDR1 DFQATT, CDR2 SNEGSKA (reference sequence). This CDR3 is CSASYGYEQYF. The CDR3 DNA reads as TGCAGTGCTAGTTACGGGTACGAGCAGTACTTC.

The chain uses TRBV28 and TRBJ1-1; D gene uncertain. Germline loops: CDR1 MDHEN, CDR2 SYDVKM. Trimming removed 6 bases from V and 0 bases from J, with 17 bases in between. This CDR3 is built from 16 residues. The CDR3 is CASSLNLLAVNTEAFF. The DNA for the CDR3 is TGTGCCAGCAGCCTGAACCTACTAGCGGTGAACACTGAAGCTTTCTTT.

This clonotype was counted a few times. The chain links TRBV27 to TRBJ2-7, with TRBD2 as a possible D gene (6 bases). The germline V gene has CDR1 MNHEY and CDR2 SMNVEV (reference sequence). The CDR3 has 14 amino acids. V was cut by 6 bases and J by 2 bases, with 14 bases left in between. CDR3 sequence reads: CASRPRLDPYEQYF. CDR3 nucleotide sequence: TGTGCCAGCAGACCCCGACTAGATCCCTACGAGCAGTACTTC.